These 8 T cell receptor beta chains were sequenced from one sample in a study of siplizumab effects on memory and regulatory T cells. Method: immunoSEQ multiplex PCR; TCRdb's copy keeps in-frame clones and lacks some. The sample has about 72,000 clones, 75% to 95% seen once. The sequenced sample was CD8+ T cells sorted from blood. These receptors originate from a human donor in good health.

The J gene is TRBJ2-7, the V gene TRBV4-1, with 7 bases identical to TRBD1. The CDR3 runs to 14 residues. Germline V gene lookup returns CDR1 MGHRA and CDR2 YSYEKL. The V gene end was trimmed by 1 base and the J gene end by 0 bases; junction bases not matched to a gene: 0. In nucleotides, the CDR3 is TGCGCCAGCAGCCAAGGGGACAGCTCCTACGAGCAGTACTTC. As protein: CASSQGDSSYEQYF.

CDR3 bases: TGTGCCAGCAGCCGTGGTGAGCAGTTCTTC. Its translation: CASSRGEQFF. This chain links TRBV7-9 with TRBJ2-1; D gene uncertain. There are 10 residues in the CDR3. Germline V gene lookup returns CDR1 SEHNR and CDR2 FQNEAQ (reference sequence). The V end was cut by 5 bases, the J end by 9 bases, with 5 bases between. Full variable domain (missing parts from reference TRBV7-9 and TRBJ2-1): DTGVSQNPRHKITKRGQNVTFRCDPISEHNRLYWYRQTLGQGPEFLTYFQNEAQLEKSRLLSDRFSAERPKGSFSTLEIQRTEQGDSAMYLCASSRGEQFFGPGTRLTVL.

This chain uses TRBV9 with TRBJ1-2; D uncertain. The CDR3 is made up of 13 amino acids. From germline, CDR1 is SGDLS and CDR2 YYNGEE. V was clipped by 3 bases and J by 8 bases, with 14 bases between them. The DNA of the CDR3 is TGTGCCAGCAGCGCCGACGGTAGTAAGGGCTACACCTTC. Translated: CASSADGSKGYTF.

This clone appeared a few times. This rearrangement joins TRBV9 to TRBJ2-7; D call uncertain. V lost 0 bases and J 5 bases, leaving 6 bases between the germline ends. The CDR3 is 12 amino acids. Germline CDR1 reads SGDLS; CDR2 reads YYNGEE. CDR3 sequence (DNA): TGTGCCAGCAGCGTAGTGGGGAACGAGCAGTACTTC. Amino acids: CASSVVGNEQYF.

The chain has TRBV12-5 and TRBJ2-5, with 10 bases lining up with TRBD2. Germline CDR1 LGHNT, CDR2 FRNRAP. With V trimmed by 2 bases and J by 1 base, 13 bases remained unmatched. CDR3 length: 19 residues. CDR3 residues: CASGLPKVAGGHGQETQYF. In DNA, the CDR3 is TGTGCTAGTGGTTTGCCCAAGGTAGCGGGGGGCCATGGCCAAGAGACCCAGTACTTC.

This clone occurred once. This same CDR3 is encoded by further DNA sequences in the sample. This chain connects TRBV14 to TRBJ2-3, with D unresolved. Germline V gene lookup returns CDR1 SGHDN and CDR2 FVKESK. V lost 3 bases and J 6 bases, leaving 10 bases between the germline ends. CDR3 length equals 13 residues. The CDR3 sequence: CASSQQNGDTQYF. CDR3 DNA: TGTGCCAGCAGCCAGCAGAACGGGGATACGCAGTATTTT.

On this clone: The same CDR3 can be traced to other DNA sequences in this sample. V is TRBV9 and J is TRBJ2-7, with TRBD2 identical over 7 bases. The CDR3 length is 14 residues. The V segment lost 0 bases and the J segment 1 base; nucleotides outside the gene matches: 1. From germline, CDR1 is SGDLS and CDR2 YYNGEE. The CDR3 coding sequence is TGTGCCAGCAGCGTAGGCGGGAGTTCCTACGAGCAGTACTTC. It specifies CASSVGGSSYEQYF.

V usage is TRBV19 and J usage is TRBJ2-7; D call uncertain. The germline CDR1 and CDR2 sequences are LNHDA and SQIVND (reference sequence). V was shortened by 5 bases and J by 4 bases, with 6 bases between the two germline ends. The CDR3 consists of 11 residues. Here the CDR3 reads CASSYLYEQYF. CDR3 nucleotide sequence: TGTGCCAGTAGTTACCTTTACGAGCAGTACTTC.